The T cell receptor beta chain described here comes from a study of cytomegalovirus exposure and HLA in healthy donors. Study-level results: For cytomegalovirus status, the classifier reportedly gave diagnoses with high specificity and sensitivity. For TCR beta chains, V- and J-gene trimming was later linked to a missense DCLRE1C variant. Among TCR beta chains of equal frequency, HLA-associated ones were more clonally expanded in a later analysis.

The CDR3 covers 15 residues. V was clipped by 2 bases and J by 5 bases; unmatched bases: 3. CDR1 SGHRS and CDR2 YFSETQ come from the germline V gene. Primers: 60 Vbeta forward and 13 Jbeta reverse. In the original analysis: Unique TCR beta chains numbered approximately 80 million in a later analysis, with 10 million to 14 million shared. Profiled with immunoSEQ multiplex PCR; TCRdb holds only in-frame clones, not every one. From that table come the V and J calls and clone size; the DNA was used to work out D and trimming. The table for this sample gives some 150,000 clones. Regarding this clone: The antigen remains unidentified.

The V and J genes are TRBV5-1 and TRBJ1-6, with 8 bases matching TRBD1. Sequenced material: PBMCs. This sequence originates from a woman under 30 in good health and CMV-seropositive. This chain's CDR3 is CASSFRGQDNSPLHF. The CDR3 DNA reads TGCGCCAGCAGCTTTAGGGGACAGGATAATTCACCCCTCCACTTT. Filled out from reference TRBV5-1 and TRBJ1-6, the complete variable domain reads KAGVTQTPRYLIKTRGQQVTLSCSPISGHRSVSWYQQTPGQGLQFLFEYFSETQRNKGNFPGRFSGRQFSNSRSEMNVSTLELGDSALYLCASSFRGQDNSPLHFGNGTRLTVT.